Listed below are T cell receptor beta chains from one sample, sequenced in a study of blood T cell repertoires in COVID-19. The method was immunoSEQ multiplex PCR; TCRdb's version includes in-frame clones alone and lacks a portion of them. Here the sample spans 200,000 to 300,000 clones, around 85% being singletons. Sequenced input: peripheral blood. These receptors all come from a woman aged 55-75 years with active or convalescent COVID-19. CDR3s include the opening cysteine and the closing phenylalanine or tryptophan. A D gene is named only where the DNA matches it firmly. Rows may omit the clone size; those that give it use once, few, many or a size class.

v_call	d_call	j_call	cdr3_length	clone_size	cdr3_nt	cdr3_aa
TRBV30	NA	TRBJ1-1	16	NA	TGTGCCTGGAGTGTAGGCAGGGGCCCGATGAACACTGAAGCTTTCTTT	CAWSVGRGPMNTEAFF
TRBV3-1/TRBV3-2	TRBD2	TRBJ2-1	16	NA	TGTGCCAGCAGCCTAACTCGGGGAGGGCCAAGTGATGAGCAGTTCTTC	CASSLTRGGPSDEQFF
TRBV19	NA	TRBJ2-3	16	NA	TGTGCCAGTAGACCCTACGCGAGACTGAGCACAGATACGCAGTATTTT	CASRPYARLSTDTQYF
TRBV28	NA	TRBJ2-7	15	NA	TGTGCCAGCAGTTTAGATCAGGTTGCTTCCTACGAGCAGTACTTC	CASSLDQVASYEQYF
TRBV7-2	TRBD2	TRBJ2-1	18	NA	TGTGCCAGCAGCTCCCCGGGACTAGCGGGTTACTCCTACAATGAGCAGTTCTTC	CASSSPGLAGYSYNEQFF
TRBV5-1	NA	TRBJ1-5	14	few	TGCGCCAGCAGCTTGGCGGGAGGCAATCAGCCCCAGCATTTT	CASSLAGGNQPQHF
TRBV25-1	NA	TRBJ2-3	14	once	TGTGCCAGCAGTGAATACGGGAACACAGATACGCAGTATTTT	CASSEYGNTDTQYF
TRBV2	TRBD2	TRBJ2-1	16	NA	TGTGCCAGCAGGGGGACTAGCGGGAGTCCCTACAATGAGCAGTTCTTC	CASRGTSGSPYNEQFF
TRBV27	NA	TRBJ1-5	15	NA	TGTGCCAGCAGCCCCGGGGGATATAGCAATCAGCCCCAGCATTTT	CASSPGGYSNQPQHF
TRBV30	NA	TRBJ2-1	17	NA	TGTGCCTGGAGCCCCCGACTAGTAAGGGTAGGCCACAATGAGCAGTTCTTC	CAWSPRLVRVGHNEQFF
TRBV6-6	NA	TRBJ1-1	14	once	TGTGCCAGCAGTTATCGGGGGGCAGGGACTGAAGCTTTCTTT	CASSYRGAGTEAFF
TRBV29-1	TRBD1	TRBJ2-1	16	NA	TGCAGCGTCAATGGCCCGGGACAGGGGGCATCCAATGAGCAGTTCTTC	CSVNGPGQGASNEQFF
TRBV19	NA	TRBJ1-2	15	NA	TGTGCCAGTAGTACCTCAGTGCCGGGGGGGAGTGGCTACACCTTC	CASSTSVPGGSGYTF
TRBV14	TRBD2	TRBJ2-3	19	NA	TGTGCCAGCAGCCAAGAAATAGCCTTTAGCGGGGGAAGCACAGATACGCAGTATTTT	CASSQEIAFSGGSTDTQYF
TRBV14	TRBD1	TRBJ2-1	18	few	TGTGCCAGCAGCCAAGTATCCTACAGGGGGAAGCACTACAATGAGCAGTTCTTC	CASSQVSYRGKHYNEQFF
TRBV2	NA	TRBJ1-2	12	NA	TGTGCCAGCAGAGACAGTCTCTATGGCTACACCTTC	CASRDSLYGYTF
TRBV9	NA	TRBJ2-5	16	few	TGTGCCAGCAGCGTAGGCGTTAACAGGGTTCGGGAGACCCAGTACTTC	CASSVGVNRVRETQYF
TRBV19	NA	TRBJ1-1	14	NA	TGTGCCAGTAGTATTGGGGGCCCAAACACTGAAGCTTTCTTT	CASSIGGPNTEAFF
TRBV25-1	NA	TRBJ1-2	12	NA	TGTGCCAGCGGTTCGGGGAACTATGGCTACACCTTC	CASGSGNYGYTF
TRBV7-9	NA	TRBJ1-1	16	NA	TGTGCCAGCAGCTTACTCACACAGGTGCAGAACACTGAAGCTTTCTTT	CASSLLTQVQNTEAFF
TRBV6-5	NA	TRBJ1-1	13	NA	TGTGCCAGCAGTTACCACAGGAACACTGAAGCTTTCTTT	CASSYHRNTEAFF
TRBV28	TRBD1	TRBJ2-1	14	NA	TGTGCCAGCAGGATGGACAGGGTGGGCAATGAGCAGTTCTTC	CASRMDRVGNEQFF
TRBV19	NA	TRBJ1-2	13	NA	TGTGCCAGTAGTGTACAGGGTAACTATGGCTACACCTTC	CASSVQGNYGYTF
TRBV5-1	NA	TRBJ2-1	16	NA	TGCGCCAGCAGCCCTACTCGGGACACCGTATACAATGAGCAGTTCTTC	CASSPTRDTVYNEQFF
TRBV7-9	TRBD2	TRBJ2-1	15	NA	TGTGCCAGCAGCTTATTAAGCGGGGGGGTAGGTGAGCAGTTCTTC	CASSLLSGGVGEQFF
TRBV5-1	NA	TRBJ1-1	14	NA	TGCGCCAGCAGCTCGACAGTATTGAACACTGAAGCTTTCTTT	CASSSTVLNTEAFF
TRBV6-5	NA	TRBJ1-2	14	once	TGTGCCAGCAGTTACTCGAGACAAATACGTGGCTACACCTTC	CASSYSRQIRGYTF
TRBV11-3	TRBD2	TRBJ2-2	17	NA	TGTGCCAGCAGCTTGGGCAGCGGGAGGGCCGGGACCGGGGAGCTGTTTTTT	CASSLGSGRAGTGELFF
TRBV6-5	NA	TRBJ2-5	14	NA	TGTGCCACCGGCCTCTTCAGGAAACAAGAGACCCAGTACTTC	CATGLFRKQETQYF
TRBV12-3/TRBV12-4	TRBD1	TRBJ1-1	13	few	TGTGCCAGCAGTTCCAGACAGGGCGCTGAAGCTTTCTTT	CASSSRQGAEAFF
TRBV5-1	TRBD2	TRBJ2-1	17	NA	TGCGCCAGCAGCTGGGAAGTAGGGAGGGCCCTGTCGCATGAGCAGTTCTTC	CASSWEVGRALSHEQFF
TRBV4-2	NA	TRBJ2-5	18	NA	TGTGCCAGCAGCCAGGTTCTCGGAGGGGGGGGCCGGCAAGAGACCCAGTACTTC	CASSQVLGGGGRQETQYF
TRBV11-2	TRBD1	TRBJ1-1	13	NA	TGTGCCAGCAGCCGGGACAGGGAGTCCGCAGCTTTCTTT	CASSRDRESAAFF
TRBV18	NA	TRBJ2-2	14	NA	TGTGCCAGCTCACAATTGGTAGACACCGGGGAGCTGTTTTTT	CASSQLVDTGELFF
TRBV19	TRBD1	TRBJ2-5	15	once	TGTGCCAGTAGCAAAACTCGGACAGGGAGAGAGACCCAGTACTTC	CASSKTRTGRETQYF
TRBV28	NA	TRBJ2-5	17	NA	TGTGCCAGCAGTTCCCCCCGTCGGGACTTACGACAAGAGACCCAGTACTTC	CASSSPRRDLRQETQYF
TRBV7-3	TRBD2	TRBJ2-1	13	NA	TGTGCCAGCAGCTTAGTCGGGAGGGGTGAGCAGTTCTTC	CASSLVGRGEQFF
TRBV18	TRBD1	TRBJ1-1	15	NA	TGTGCCAGCGGTCGGACAGGGGGCGCGAACACTGAAGCTTTCTTT	CASGRTGGANTEAFF
TRBV10-3	TRBD1	TRBJ1-2	15	NA	TGTGCCATCAGATCCGGGACAGGGGGCGACAATGGCTACACCTTC	CAIRSGTGGDNGYTF
TRBV29-1	TRBD2	TRBJ2-5	13	NA	TGCAGCGCCCACGGGGGGGACCAAGAGACCCAGTACTTC	CSAHGGDQETQYF
TRBV12-3/TRBV12-4	TRBD1	TRBJ2-3	12	few	TGTGCCAGCAGTTTAGAACAGGGGCCGGAGTATTTT	CASSLEQGPEYF
TRBV2	TRBD1	TRBJ1-4	14	NA	TGTGCCAGCAGTGCGAACAGGGGTAATGAAAAACTGTTTTTT	CASSANRGNEKLFF
TRBV29-1	NA	TRBJ1-1	12	NA	TGCGCCGCCGTGGGCGGGGAGACTGAAGCTTTCTTT	CAAVGGETEAFF
TRBV14	NA	TRBJ1-6	17	once	TGTGCCAGCAGCCGGATTTGGGACACCCGGGGCAATTCACCCCTCCACTTT	CASSRIWDTRGNSPLHF
TRBV9	TRBD2	TRBJ2-3	15	many	TGTGCCAGCAGCGTATTAGCGGGAGCGATAGATACGCAGTATTTT	CASSVLAGAIDTQYF
TRBV5-8	TRBD1	TRBJ1-3	15	NA	TGTGCCAGCAGCCGCAGGGGGGACGCAGGAAACACCATATATTTT	CASSRRGDAGNTIYF
TRBV19	NA	TRBJ1-3	15	once	TGTGCCAGTAGTACGCAGATAAAAGCTGGAAACACCATATATTTT	CASSTQIKAGNTIYF
TRBV7-9	NA	TRBJ1-4	14	NA	TGTGCCAGCAGCTTAGGCCGGTGGGGCGGAAAACTGTTTTTT	CASSLGRWGGKLFF
TRBV3-1/TRBV3-2	NA	TRBJ1-3	13	NA	TGTGCCAGCAGCCAATCTACTGGAAACACCATATATTTT	CASSQSTGNTIYF
TRBV24-1	TRBD1	TRBJ2-3	14	NA	TGTGCCACCGGAGGGACAGGGGCTACAGATACGCAGTATTTT	CATGGTGATDTQYF